This T cell receptor (beta chain) was documented in a study of T cells in Graves' hyperthyroidism and ophthalmopathy (dated 2019 in TCRdb). For context, the study as a whole: Peripheral blood samples were taken at the time of initial diagnosis, prior to any treatment. To identify distinguishing TCR V-J signatures, a discovery cohort of around 98 patients was used, comprising some 45 with Graves' ophthalmopathy and around 57 with stable Graves' hyperthyroidism. Whether ophthalmopathy could be predicted prospectively was tested in an independent validation cohort made up of under 20 hyperthyroidism patients plus 17 patients who later progressed to ophthalmopathy. For training and testing, the 80 to 100 patients in the discovery cohort were randomly divided in a 7:3 ratio. Thyroid tissue and blood T-cell repertoires from several Graves' hyperthyroidism patients were also compared in the study. Following sampling, methimazole starting at 30 mg daily was given to hyperthyroidism patients, and high-dose intravenous methylprednisolone was given to ophthalmopathy patients. TCR Vbeta CDR3 sequencing of 140 or so peripheral blood samples (roughly 41 ophthalmopathy, 75 hyperthyroidism and about 17 progressor patients) is reported in the paper. The study at large found these results: A model built on a 13 V-J signature distinguished ophthalmopathy from stable hyperthyroidism, reaching 87.88% sensitivity and about 81% specificity in cross-validation and 80%/75% in testing. Most expanded thyroid clonotypes (frequency above 0.001) were also detected in blood, suggesting blood repertoires may reflect thyroid immune responses. No statistical method was used to set the sample size in advance, and investigators knew the group allocation. In validation, the model predicted progression to ophthalmopathy a median of 6.5 months before onset, with about 70% sensitivity and about 72% specificity.

The germline V gene specifies SQVTM as CDR1 and ANQGSEA as CDR2. V is clipped by 8 bases and J by 8 bases, and the sequence between their germline boundaries is 24 bases long. Taken from cysteine to phenylalanine, the CDR3 has 14 residues. CDR3 DNA only is kept here, 42 bases in frame from base 1. This clonotype was found many times. No cognate antigen has been identified for it. Base qualities are missing; no much larger clone stands one base away. Stable Graves' hyperthyroidism was defined as no progression to ophthalmopathy during 18 months of follow-up. Hyperthyroidism patients were newly diagnosed, with disease duration under 2 months, and aged 18 to 65 years. Patients with uncontrolled infections, other autoimmune diseases, pregnancy or lactation were excluded. Diagnoses were established on the basis of clinical symptoms, serum thyroxine and TRAb, thyroid ultrasound, and orbital computed tomography. Ficoll-Paque density gradient centrifugation was used to isolate PBMCs from 10 ml of fresh peripheral blood. Total RNA was extracted with Trizol reagent, and quality was checked on an Agilent 2100 Bioanalyzer.

Amplification of TCR beta CDR3 regions was carried out from RNA transcripts. The TCR CDR3 was subjected to a first round of RT-PCR using the HTBI primer set and the Qiagen OneStep RT-PCR kit. Libraries were constructed in a second round of multiplex PCR, after which size selection and purification were performed. Sequencing of the libraries was done on an Illumina HiSeq2000 using paired-end 100 bp reads. The original methods were these. SOAPnuke was used to process the raw data, throwing out any read that contained adapters or uncalled bases, had a mean Phred below 15, or lacked an exact constant-primer or identifier match. COPE v1.2.5 was used to merge high-quality paired reads, and clonotypes were defined as unique nucleotide sequences. MiTCR v1.1 was used to align clonotypes to the IMGT TRBV, TRBD and TRBJ reference segments. Analysis was restricted to V-J combinations with a frequency above 0.0001, which covered roughly 99% of repertoires. The TCS score was defined as F50 (clonal expansion) divided by E x V (chaos), with BLOSUM62-based TCRdist calculated between CDR3 peptides within each V-J. Welch's t-statistics and random forest reduced fewer than 550 V-J features to roughly 13, which were used in a naive Bayes classifier (R e1071). TCRdb reworked the public reads: Q25 trimming with fastp, MiXCR clone assembly, productive beta chains retained. Each entry is one CDR3 protein sequence, shown with its most common DNA and genes. TCRdb, not the authors, supplied the V and J calls. The sample includes around 500,000 distinct CDR3 sequences, with 13% to 15% observed a single time. Under 20% of the sample belongs to the ten largest clones.

The chain is assembled from TRBV29-1 and TRBJ1-2, and TRBD1 may be the D gene, going by 6 matching bases. Sequenced: blood. The TCR was taken from a woman between 18 and 30 years old with Graves' hyperthyroidism. The CDR3: CSTWSVTGMLGYTF. The DNA reads TGCAGCACTTGGTCTGTCACAGGGATGTTAGGCTACACCTTC.